The next 9 T cell receptor beta chains were all read from a single sample in a study of blood T cell repertoires in COVID-19 (TCRdb year 2020). The method was the immunoSEQ multiplex PCR assay. Here the immuneACCESS table is served through TCRdb, limited to in-frame sequences with V and J called. Missing clones are a known gap in these copies; in checked studies unresolved V genes cover under half, and the rest lacks a known reason. Within this sample are around 200,000 clones, with 80% to 90% of them counted one time only. Roughly 1.2% of the sample belongs to the ten largest clones. Material for sequencing was PBMCs or T cells enriched from blood (not recorded which). All receptors come from a man aged 25 to 40 who had recovered from COVID-19.

The chain carries TRBV27 and TRBJ1-5; TRBD1 matches 7 bases. V dropped 6 bases and J dropped 7; count of bases not matched to a gene: 9. Germline V lookup: CDR1 MNHEY, CDR2 SMNVEV (reference sequence). The CDR3 length is 14 residues. The CDR3 DNA is TGTGCCAGCAGACCAATTACAGGGGAACAGCCCCAGCATTTT. Translating it yields CASRPITGEQPQHF.

In this sample, this clone is medium-sized (0.01 to 0.1%). The chain carries TRBV6-1 and TRBJ2-7; D possibly corresponds to TRBD1 (6 bases). This CDR3 contains 16 residues. V lost 0 bases and J lost 0, with 12 bases in between. From germline, CDR1 is MNHNS and CDR2 SASEGT. CDR3 sequence: CASSEAGGGGSYEQYF. The DNA of the CDR3 is TGTGCCAGCAGTGAAGCAGGGGGTGGGGGCTCCTACGAGCAGTACTTC.

The V gene is TRBV30, the J gene TRBJ1-1; TRBD1 agrees at 7 bases. CDR3 length: 13 amino acids. The germline gives CDR1 GTSNPN, CDR2 SVGIG (reference sequence). V shed 5 bases and J 4 bases; nucleotides not matched to a gene: 7. DNA of the CDR3: TGTGCCTGGGGGAACAGGGGTAGCACTGAAGCTTTCTTT. Its protein is CAWGNRGSTEAFF.

This chain connects TRBV5-4 to TRBJ2-5; perhaps TRBD1 as D (6 bases). Germline-derived CDR1 and CDR2 are SGHNT and YYREEE (reference sequence). This CDR3 comprises 15 residues. The V end lost 1 base, the J end lost 2 bases, and 12 bases lay between the germline ends. The CDR3 DNA sequence: TGTGCCAGCAGCTTGAAGAAAAGGGGGCAAGAGACCCAGTACTTC. Its protein is CASSLKKRGQETQYF.

This chain uses TRBV30 with TRBJ2-3, with 8 bases fitting TRBD2. Trimming at V came to 0 bases and at J to 4 bases, leaving 12 bases not matched to a gene. The CDR3 runs 17 residues. CDR1 is GTSNPN and CDR2 is SVGIG in the germline V gene (reference sequence). The CDR3 spells CAWSVMALRGRPDTQYF. CDR3 DNA sequence: TGTGCCTGGAGTGTAATGGCCCTTCGCGGGAGGCCAGATACGCAGTATTTT.

This clone has a single count. The chain combines TRBV7-8 with TRBJ2-7; TRBD1 aligns across 7 bases. CDR1 and CDR2 from the germline V gene are SGHVS and FQNEAQ. The J segment lost 2 bases and the V segment lost 4 bases, leaving 8 bases of the junction unmatched. The CDR3 consists of 15 residues. This CDR3 is CASSSIPTGTYEQYF. The CDR3 bases are TGTGCCAGCAGCTCCATACCGACAGGGACCTACGAGCAGTACTTC.

The chain is built from TRBV19 and TRBJ1-3; a weak D match, TRBD1 (5 bases). The V end was cut by 4 bases, the J end by 2 bases, with 6 bases between. The length of the CDR3 is 13 residues. The germline gives CDR1 LNHDA, CDR2 SQIVND (reference sequence). DNA for the CDR3: TGTGCCAGTAGTACAGGGACTGGAAACACCATATATTTT. Translation: CASSTGTGNTIYF.

The chain recombines TRBV5-1 with TRBJ2-7; 13 nucleotides line up with TRBD2. Trimming cost V 3 bases and J 4 bases; bases outside gene matches: 16. Germline V gives CDR1 SGHRS, CDR2 YFSETQ. This CDR3 has 19 residues. The CDR3 sequence: CASSSGSTLLAGGPYEQYF. As DNA, the CDR3 is TGCGCCAGCAGCTCGGGTTCCACACTACTAGCGGGAGGGCCTTACGAGCAGTACTTC.

The V and J genes are TRBV30 and TRBJ1-4; D unclear. Trimming left V 3 bases short and J 10 bases short, with 12 bases between. Per the germline V gene, CDR1 is GTSNPN and CDR2 is SVGIG (reference sequence). The length of the CDR3 is 12 residues. The CDR3 DNA follows: TGTGCCTGGAGGCCGACTGGAAGAAAACTGTTTTTT. Amino acids: CAWRPTGRKLFF.